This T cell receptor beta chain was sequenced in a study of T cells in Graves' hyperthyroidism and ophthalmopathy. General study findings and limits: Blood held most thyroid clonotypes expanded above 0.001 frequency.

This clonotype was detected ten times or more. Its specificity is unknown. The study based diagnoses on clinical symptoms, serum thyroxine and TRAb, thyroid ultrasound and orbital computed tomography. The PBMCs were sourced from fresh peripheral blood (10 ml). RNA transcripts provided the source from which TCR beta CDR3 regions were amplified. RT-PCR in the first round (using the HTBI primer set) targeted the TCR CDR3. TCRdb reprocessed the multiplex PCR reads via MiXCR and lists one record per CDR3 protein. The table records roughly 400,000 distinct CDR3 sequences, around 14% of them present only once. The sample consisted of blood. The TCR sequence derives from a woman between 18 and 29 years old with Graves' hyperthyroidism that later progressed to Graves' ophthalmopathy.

In DNA, the CDR3 is TGTGCCAGCAGGGTACATGAAGGGGATTCACCCCTCCACTTT. This sequence encodes CASRVHEGDSPLHF. V is TRBV2 and J is TRBJ1-6; weak D call: TRBD1 (5 bases). V lost 6 bases and J 8 bases, leaving 14 bases between the germline ends. The CDR3 runs to 14 residues. In germline, CDR1 is SNHLY, CDR2 FYNNEI.